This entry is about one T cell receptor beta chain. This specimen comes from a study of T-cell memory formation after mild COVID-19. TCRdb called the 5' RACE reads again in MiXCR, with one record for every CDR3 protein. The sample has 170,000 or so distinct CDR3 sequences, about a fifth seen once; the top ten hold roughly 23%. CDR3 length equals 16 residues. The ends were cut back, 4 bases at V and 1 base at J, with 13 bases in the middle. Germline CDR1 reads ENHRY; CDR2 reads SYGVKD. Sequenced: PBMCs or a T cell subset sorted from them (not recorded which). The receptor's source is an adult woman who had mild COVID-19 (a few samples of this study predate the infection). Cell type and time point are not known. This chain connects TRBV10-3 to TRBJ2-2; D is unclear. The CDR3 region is CAISGRKGVNTGELFF. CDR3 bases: TGTGCCATCAGTGGGCGGAAGGGCGTGAACACCGGGGAGCTGTTTTTT.